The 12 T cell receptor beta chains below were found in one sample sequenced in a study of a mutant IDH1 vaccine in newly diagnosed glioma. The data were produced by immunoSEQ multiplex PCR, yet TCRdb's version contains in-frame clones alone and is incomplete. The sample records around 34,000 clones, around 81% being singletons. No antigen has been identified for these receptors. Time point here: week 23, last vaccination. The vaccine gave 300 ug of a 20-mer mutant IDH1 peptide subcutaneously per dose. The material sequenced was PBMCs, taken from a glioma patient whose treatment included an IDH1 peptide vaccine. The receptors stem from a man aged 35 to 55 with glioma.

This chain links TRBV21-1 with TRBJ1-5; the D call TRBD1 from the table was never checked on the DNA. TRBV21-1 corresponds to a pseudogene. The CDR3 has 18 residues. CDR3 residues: CASSKAQGSLYSNQPQHF. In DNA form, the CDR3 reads TGTGCCAGCAGCAAAGCGCAGGGCAGCCTTTATAGCAATCAGCCCCAGCATTTT.

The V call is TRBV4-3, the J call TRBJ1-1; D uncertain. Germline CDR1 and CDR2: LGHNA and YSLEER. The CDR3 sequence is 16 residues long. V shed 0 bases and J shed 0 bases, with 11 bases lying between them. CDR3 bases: TGCGCCAGCAGCCAAGAGATGTGGATCGTGAACACTGAAGCTTTCTTT. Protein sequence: CASSQEMWIVNTEAFF.

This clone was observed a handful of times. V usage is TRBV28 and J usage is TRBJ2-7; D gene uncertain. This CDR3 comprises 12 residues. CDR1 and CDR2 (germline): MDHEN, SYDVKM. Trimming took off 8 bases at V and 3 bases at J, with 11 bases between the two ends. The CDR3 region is CASRNAGYEQYF. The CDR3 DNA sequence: TGTGCCAGCCGCAACGCCGGCTACGAGCAGTACTTC.

CDR3 coding DNA: TGTGCCAGCAGCGCCGGACAGGGTACAGATACGCAGTATTTT. This translates into CASSAGQGTDTQYF. The genes are TRBV5-6 and TRBJ2-3, with TRBD1 identical over 8 bases. The CDR3 loop spans 14 amino acids. CDR1 is SGHDT, CDR2 YYEEEE, per germline. The junction had 4 bases not matched to a gene; V was cut back by 4 bases and J by 3 bases.

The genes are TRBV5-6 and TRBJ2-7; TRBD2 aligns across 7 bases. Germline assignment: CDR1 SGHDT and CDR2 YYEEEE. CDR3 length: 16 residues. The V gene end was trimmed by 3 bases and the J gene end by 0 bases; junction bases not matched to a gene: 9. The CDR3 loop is CASSSPGLKSSYEQYF. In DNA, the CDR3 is TGTGCCAGCAGCTCTCCGGGACTAAAAAGCTCCTACGAGCAGTACTTC.

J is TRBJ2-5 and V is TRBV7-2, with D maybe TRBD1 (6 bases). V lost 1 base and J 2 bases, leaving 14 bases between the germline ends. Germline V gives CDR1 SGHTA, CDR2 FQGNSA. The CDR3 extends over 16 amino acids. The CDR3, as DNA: TGTGCCAGCAGCTTAGTCCCGGGACATAGTCAAGAGACCCAGTACTTC. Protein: CASSLVPGHSQETQYF.

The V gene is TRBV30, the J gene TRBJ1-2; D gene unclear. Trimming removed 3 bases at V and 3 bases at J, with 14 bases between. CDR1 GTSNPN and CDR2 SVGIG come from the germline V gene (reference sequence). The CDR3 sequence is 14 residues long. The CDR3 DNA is TGTGCCTGGAGGGAAGCCGGGCCGTACTATGGCTACACCTTC. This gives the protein CAWREAGPYYGYTF.

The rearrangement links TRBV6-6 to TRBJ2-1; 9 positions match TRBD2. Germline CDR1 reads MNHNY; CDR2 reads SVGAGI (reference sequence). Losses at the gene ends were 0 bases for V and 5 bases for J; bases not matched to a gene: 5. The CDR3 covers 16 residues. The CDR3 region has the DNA TGTGCCAGCAGTTACTCTACTAGCGGGTTAAACAATGAGCAGTTCTTC. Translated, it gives CASSYSTSGLNNEQFF.

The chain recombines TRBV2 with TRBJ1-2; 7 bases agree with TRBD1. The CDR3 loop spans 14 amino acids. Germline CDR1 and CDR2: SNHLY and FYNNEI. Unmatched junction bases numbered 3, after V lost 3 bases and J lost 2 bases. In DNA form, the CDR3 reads TGTGCCAGCAGTGATTCGACAGGGAACTATGGCTACACCTTC. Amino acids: CASSDSTGNYGYTF.

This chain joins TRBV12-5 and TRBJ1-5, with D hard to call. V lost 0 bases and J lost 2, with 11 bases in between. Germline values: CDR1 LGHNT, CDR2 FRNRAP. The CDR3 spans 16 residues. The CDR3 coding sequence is TGTGCTAGTGGTTTGGTACGCGAGTTGGGCAATCAGCCCCAGCATTTT. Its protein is CASGLVRELGNQPQHF.

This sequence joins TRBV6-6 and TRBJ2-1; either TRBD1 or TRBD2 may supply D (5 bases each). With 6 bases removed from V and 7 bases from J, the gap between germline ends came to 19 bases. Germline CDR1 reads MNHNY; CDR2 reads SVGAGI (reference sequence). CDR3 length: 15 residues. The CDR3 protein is CASSRLEGMGNEQFF. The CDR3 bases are TGTGCCAGCAGCCGACTTGAGGGGATGGGGAATGAGCAGTTCTTC.

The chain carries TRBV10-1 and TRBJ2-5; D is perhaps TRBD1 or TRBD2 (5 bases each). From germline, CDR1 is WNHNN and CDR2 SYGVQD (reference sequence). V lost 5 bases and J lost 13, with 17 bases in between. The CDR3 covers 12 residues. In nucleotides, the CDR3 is TGCGCCAGCAGTTGGACGGGGACCGGGACGTACTTC. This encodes CASSWTGTGTYF.